The text below deals with one TCR beta chain. These data come from a study of PD-1 and CTLA-4 blockade in melanoma. Sequencing used immunoSEQ multiplex PCR; TCRdb keeps in-frame clones, though not all of them. The sample records 7,000 to 8,000 clones, 80% being singletons. In germline, CDR1 is SGHTA, CDR2 FQGNSA. V dropped 3 bases and J dropped 6 bases, with 18 bases sitting between them. The CDR3 length is 15 residues. This chain uses TRBV7-2 with TRBJ2-7; D gene unclear. The TCR sequence derives from a human donor with melanoma. Source: CD8+ T cells from peripheral blood, taken before anti-PD-1 treatment. The CDR3 here is CASSFNAAVLGEQYF. CDR3 coding DNA: TGTGCCAGCAGCTTTAATGCGGCGGTCCTTGGCGAGCAGTACTTC.